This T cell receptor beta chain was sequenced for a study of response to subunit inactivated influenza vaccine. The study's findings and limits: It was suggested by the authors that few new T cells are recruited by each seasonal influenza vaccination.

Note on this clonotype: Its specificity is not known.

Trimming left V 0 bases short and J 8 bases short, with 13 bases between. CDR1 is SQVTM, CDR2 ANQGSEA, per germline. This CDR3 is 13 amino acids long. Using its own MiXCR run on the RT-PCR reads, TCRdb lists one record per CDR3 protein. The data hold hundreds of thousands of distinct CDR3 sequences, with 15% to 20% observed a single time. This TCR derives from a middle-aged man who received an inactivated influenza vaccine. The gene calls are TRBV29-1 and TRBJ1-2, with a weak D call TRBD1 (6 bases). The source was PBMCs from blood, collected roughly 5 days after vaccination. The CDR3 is CSVEDLRGLGYTF. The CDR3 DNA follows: TGCAGCGTTGAAGATCTACGGGGGCTCGGCTACACCTTC.